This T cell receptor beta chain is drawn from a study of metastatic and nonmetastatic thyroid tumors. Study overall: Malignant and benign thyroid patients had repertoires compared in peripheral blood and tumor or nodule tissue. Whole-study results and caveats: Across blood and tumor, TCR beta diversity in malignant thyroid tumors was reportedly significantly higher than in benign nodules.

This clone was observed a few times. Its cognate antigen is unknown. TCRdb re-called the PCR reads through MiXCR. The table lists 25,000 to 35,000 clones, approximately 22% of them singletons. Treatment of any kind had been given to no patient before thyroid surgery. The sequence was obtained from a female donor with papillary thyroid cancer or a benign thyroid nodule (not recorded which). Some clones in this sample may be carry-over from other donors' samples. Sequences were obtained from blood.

CDR3 sequence: CASSARGGSYGYTF. The CDR3 nucleotides read TGTGCCAGCAGTGCGCGGGGAGGGAGCTATGGCTACACCTTC. The V and J genes are TRBV6-1 and TRBJ1-2; no clear D gene. The germline V gene has CDR1 MNHNS and CDR2 SASEGT. The germline V and J ends were trimmed by 4 bases and 4 bases, with 13 bases remaining between them. The CDR3 sequence is 14 residues long.